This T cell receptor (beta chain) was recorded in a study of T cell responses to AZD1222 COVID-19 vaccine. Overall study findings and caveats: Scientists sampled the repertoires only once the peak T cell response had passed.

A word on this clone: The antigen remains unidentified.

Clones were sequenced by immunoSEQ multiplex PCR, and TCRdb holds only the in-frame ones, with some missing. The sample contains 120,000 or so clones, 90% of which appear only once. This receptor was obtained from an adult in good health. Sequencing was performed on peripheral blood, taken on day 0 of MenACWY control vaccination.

The CDR3 sequence is CSAAAGWAQPQHF. The CDR3 DNA sequence: TGCAGCGCAGCGGCGGGATGGGCTCAGCCCCAGCATTTT. The chain combines TRBV29-1 with TRBJ1-5; D not certain. V lost 7 bases and J 6 bases, leaving 16 bases between the germline ends. The CDR3 covers 13 residues. Germline V gene lookup returns CDR1 SQVTM and CDR2 ANQGSEA.